The source of this T cell receptor beta chain is a study of human T cells and chemical hapten exposure. On this clonotype: Its antigen is unidentified.

The time point is: patch test 1, 2 weeks after DPC sensitization. The treatment denotes: therapeutic diphenylcyclopropenone sensitization with weekly scalp DPC. Participating donors were patients with alopecia, aged 18 to 70 years, considered appropriate candidates for DPC. The V segment lost 0 bases and the J segment 2 bases; nucleotides outside the gene matches: 1. The CDR3 is 15 amino acids. The germline gives CDR1 LGHDT, CDR2 YNNKEL (reference sequence). Study-level results: PT1 expanded TCR counts and patch test score were linked, and their correlation was positive. All donors were alopecia patients, so their immunity may differ from that of healthy people.

TCRdb redid the calling of the RACE reads with MiXCR, one entry per CDR3 protein. The sample lists some 110,000 distinct CDR3 sequences; around an eighth were seen once. Sequences were derived from whole blood, sampled in connection with sensitization to the hapten diphenylcyclopropenone (DPC). This TCR came from a woman between 45 and 60 years old with alopecia areata. Some clones in this sample may be carry-over from other donors' samples. The rearrangement uses TRBV3-1 and TRBJ2-1; 7 bases agree with TRBD2. The CDR3 sequence: CASSQDLAAYNEQFF. The CDR3 nucleotides are TGTGCCAGCAGCCAAGATCTAGCGGCCTACAATGAGCAGTTCTTC.